This TCR beta chain is drawn from a study of beta chain features in type 1 diabetes. The isolated RNA, all of it, was reverse transcribed, so expressed TCRB transcripts were what got sequenced. Libraries were prepared by immunoSEQ multiplex PCR; TCRdb keeps only in-frame clonotypes and omits some of them. The table records 640,000 or so clones, 11% to 15% of them present only once. This clone was counted a single time. The antigen is unknown. This CDR3 is 16 amino acids long. Trimming stripped 7 bases from V and 4 bases from J, with 20 bases between. The V gene's germline CDR1 is MNHEY and CDR2 SMNVEV (reference sequence). The study, taken as a whole, reports: For Type 1 diabetes patients, all four CD4+ subsets carried TCRB CDR3s that were moderately but significantly shorter.

The specimen sequenced was naive CD4+ T cells from blood. This chain uses TRBV27 with TRBJ2-1; D not resolved. The receptor was derived from a man aged 18 to 30 with type 1 diabetes. The CDR3 DNA reads TGTGCCAGCACCTTGACCGTGCGATCCGTTTACAATGAGCAGTTCTTC. It is translated as CASTLTVRSVYNEQFF.